Included here is one TCR beta chain sequence, with context. This entry is derived from a study of blood T cell repertoires in COVID-19. The overall study: The samples span acute and convalescent COVID-19 from the United States, Italy and Spain. T cells, B-cell-depleted T cells, or PBMCs provided the cDNA or gDNA that served as material.

This CDR3 is 14 amino acids long. Germline loops: CDR1 SGHNT, CDR2 YYREEE (reference sequence). V gave up 0 bases and J gave up 1 base, with 8 bases separating them. In the original processing: The assay estimated nucleated cells by amplifying reference gene primers. The protocol was immunoSEQ multiplex PCR, while the TCRdb copy is restricted to in-frame clones and leaves out a portion. The V and J calls and clone size were taken over from that table, and D and trimming were inferred from the DNA. The sample lists more than 250,000 clones, around four fifths occurring once. Sequencing was done on a sample of peripheral blood. The rearrangement links TRBV5-4 to TRBJ2-7; D may be TRBD2 (5 bases). This sequence was found in a woman aged 50 to 60 with acute or convalescent COVID-19. The CDR3 is CASSLDRGSYEQYF. The CDR3 coding sequence is TGTGCCAGCAGCTTGGATCGGGGTTCCTACGAGCAGTACTTC.